This T cell receptor (beta chain) was retrieved from a study of cytomegalovirus exposure and HLA in healthy donors. Study-level findings and limits: Altogether, 150 to 200 TCR beta chains were recorded as cytomegalovirus-associated.

Worth noting for this clone: Its antigen is still unknown.

The study ran its PCR with 60 Vbeta and 13 Jbeta primers. Measured with immunoSEQ multiplex PCR; TCRdb has only the in-frame clones, and not every one. The table shows about 160,000 clones, with 76% occurring only once. The sequencing sample was made of PBMCs. The source is a female donor in good health and CMV-seronegative.

The CDR3 DNA follows: TGTGCCAGCAAACCGGGACTAGCGACCAATGAGCAGTTCTTC. Its protein product is CASKPGLATNEQFF. The chain is built from TRBV6-5 and TRBJ2-1; 10 bases match TRBD2. The germline V gene encodes CDR1 MNHEY and CDR2 SVGAGI. V was clipped by 7 bases and J by 6 bases; unmatched bases: 6. CDR3 length: 14 amino acids.